Sequencing of this T cell receptor (beta chain) was carried out in a study of CD8+CD57+ T cells in acquired aplastic anemia. Genomic DNA constituted the template upon which TCR beta VDJ and CDR3 profiling was performed. MiXCR, run by TCRdb on the reads, gives a single entry per CDR3 protein. The sample has under 350,000 distinct CDR3 sequences; 45% to 65% are singletons. Patients included in sequencing had previously demonstrated CD8+CD57+ cell expansion by flow cytometry. Germline-derived CDR1 and CDR2 are SGHNT and YENEEA. The V and J ends lost 4 bases and 5 bases, in that order; junction bases with no gene match: 5. The CDR3 has 14 amino acids.

This chain uses TRBV11-3 with TRBJ1-1; 9 bases are shared with TRBD1. The sequenced sample consisted of sorted CD4+, CD8+, or CD8+CD57+ T cells (not recorded which) from PBMCs. This receptor was taken from a human donor with aplastic anemia. The DNA for the CDR3 is TGTGCCAGCAGCTCTGGACAGGGGAGGACTGAAGCTTTCTTT. Its protein product is CASSSGQGRTEAFF. The complete variable domain, with remaining parts taken from reference TRBV11-3 and TRBJ1-1, reads EAGVVQSPRYKIIEKKQPVAFWCNPISGHNTLYWYLQNLGQGPELLIRYENEEAVDDSQLPKDRFSAERLKGVDSTLKIQPAELGDSAVYLCASSSGQGRTEAFFGQGTRLTVV.